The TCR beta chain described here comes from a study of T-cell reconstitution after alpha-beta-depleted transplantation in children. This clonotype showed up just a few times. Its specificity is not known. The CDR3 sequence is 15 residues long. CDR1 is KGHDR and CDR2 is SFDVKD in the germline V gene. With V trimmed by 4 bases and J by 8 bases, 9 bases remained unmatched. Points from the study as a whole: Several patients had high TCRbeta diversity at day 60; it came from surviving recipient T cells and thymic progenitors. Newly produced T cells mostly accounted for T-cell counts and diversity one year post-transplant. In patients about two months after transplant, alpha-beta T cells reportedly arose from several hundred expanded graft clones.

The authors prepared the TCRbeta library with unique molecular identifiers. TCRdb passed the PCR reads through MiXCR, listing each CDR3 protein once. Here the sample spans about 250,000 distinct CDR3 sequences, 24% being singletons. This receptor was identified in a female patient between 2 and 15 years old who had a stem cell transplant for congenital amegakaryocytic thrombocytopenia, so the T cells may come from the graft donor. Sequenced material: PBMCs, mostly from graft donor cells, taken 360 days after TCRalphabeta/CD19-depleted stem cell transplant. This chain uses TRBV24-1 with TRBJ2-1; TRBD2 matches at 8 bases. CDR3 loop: CATSEGWTSWDEQFF. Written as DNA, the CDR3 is TGTGCCACCAGTGAGGGTTGGACTAGCTGGGATGAGCAGTTCTTC.